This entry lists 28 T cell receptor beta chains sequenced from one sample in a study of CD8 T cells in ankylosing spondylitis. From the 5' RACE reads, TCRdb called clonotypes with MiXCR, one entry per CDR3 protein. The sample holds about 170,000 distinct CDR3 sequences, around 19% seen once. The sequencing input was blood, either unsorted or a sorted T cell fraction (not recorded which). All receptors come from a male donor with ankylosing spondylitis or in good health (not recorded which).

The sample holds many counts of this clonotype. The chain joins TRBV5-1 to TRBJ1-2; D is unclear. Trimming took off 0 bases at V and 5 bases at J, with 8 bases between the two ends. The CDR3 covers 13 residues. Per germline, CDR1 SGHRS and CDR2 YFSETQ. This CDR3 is CASSLGAGYGYTF. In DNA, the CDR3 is TGCGCCAGCAGCTTGGGTGCAGGTTATGGCTACACCTTC.

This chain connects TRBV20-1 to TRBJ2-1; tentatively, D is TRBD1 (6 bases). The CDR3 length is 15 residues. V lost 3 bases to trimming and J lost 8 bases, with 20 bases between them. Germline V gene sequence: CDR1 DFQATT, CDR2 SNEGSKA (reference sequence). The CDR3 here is CSASWPGTQSDEQFF. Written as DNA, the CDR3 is TGCAGTGCTAGTTGGCCCGGGACACAAAGCGATGAGCAGTTCTTC.

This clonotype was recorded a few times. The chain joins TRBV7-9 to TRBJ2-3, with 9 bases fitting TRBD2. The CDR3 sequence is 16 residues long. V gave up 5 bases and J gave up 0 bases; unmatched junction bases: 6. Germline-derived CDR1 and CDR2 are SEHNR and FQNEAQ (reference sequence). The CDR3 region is CASSPGLAHSTDTQYF. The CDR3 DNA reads TGTGCCAGCAGCCCCGGACTAGCGCATAGCACAGATACGCAGTATTTT.

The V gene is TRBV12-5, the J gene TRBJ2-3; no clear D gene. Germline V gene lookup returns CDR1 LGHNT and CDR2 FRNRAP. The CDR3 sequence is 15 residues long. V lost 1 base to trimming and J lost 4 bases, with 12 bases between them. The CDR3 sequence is CASGLGSVAADTQYF. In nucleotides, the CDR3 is TGTGCTAGTGGTTTGGGAAGCGTCGCGGCAGATACGCAGTATTTT. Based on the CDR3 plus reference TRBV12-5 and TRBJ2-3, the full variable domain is DARVTQTPRHKVTEMGQEVTMRCQPILGHNTVFWYRQTMMQGLELLAYFRNRAPLDDSGMPKDRFSAEMPDATLATLKIQPSEPRDSAVYFCASGLGSVAADTQYFGPGTRLTVL.

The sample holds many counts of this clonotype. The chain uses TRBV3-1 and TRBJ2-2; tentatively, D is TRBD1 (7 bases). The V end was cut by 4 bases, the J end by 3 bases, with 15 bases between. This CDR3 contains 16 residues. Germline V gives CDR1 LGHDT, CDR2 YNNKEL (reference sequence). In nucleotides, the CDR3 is TGTGCCAGCAGCCCAGGGGGGTCAACTCACACCGGGGAGCTGTTTTTT. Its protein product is CASSPGGSTHTGELFF.

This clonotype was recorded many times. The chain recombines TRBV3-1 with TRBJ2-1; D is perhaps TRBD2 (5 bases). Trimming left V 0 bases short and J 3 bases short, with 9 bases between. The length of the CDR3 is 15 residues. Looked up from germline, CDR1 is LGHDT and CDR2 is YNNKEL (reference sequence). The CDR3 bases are TGTGCCAGCAGCCAAGATTTCGGGAACTACAATGAGCAGTTCTTC. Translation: CASSQDFGNYNEQFF.

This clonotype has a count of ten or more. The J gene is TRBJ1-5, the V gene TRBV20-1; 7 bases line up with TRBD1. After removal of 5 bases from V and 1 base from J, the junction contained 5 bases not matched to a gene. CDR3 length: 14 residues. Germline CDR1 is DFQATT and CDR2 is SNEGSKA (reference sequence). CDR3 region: CSAHPGQSNQPQHF. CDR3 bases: TGCAGTGCTCACCCGGGACAGAGCAATCAGCCCCAGCATTTT.

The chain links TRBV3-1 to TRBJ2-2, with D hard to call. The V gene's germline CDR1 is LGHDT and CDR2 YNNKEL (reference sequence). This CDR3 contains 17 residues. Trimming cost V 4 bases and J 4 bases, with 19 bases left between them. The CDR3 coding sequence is TGTGCCAGCAGCCCCTGGCCAGCGTCCTCTGGCACCGGGGAGCTGTTTTTT. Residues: CASSPWPASSGTGELFF.

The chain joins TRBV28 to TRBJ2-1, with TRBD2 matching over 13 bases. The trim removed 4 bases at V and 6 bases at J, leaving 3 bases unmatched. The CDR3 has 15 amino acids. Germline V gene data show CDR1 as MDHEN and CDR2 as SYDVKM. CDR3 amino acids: CASSSGLAGRNEQFF. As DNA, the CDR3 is TGTGCCAGCAGTTCGGGACTAGCGGGACGCAATGAGCAGTTCTTC.

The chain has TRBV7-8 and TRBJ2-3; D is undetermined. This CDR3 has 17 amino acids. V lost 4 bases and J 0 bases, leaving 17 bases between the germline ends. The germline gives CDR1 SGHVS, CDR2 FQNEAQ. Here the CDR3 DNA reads TGTGCCAGCAGCTCCTTCCTCTTCCACGGAAGCACAGATACGCAGTATTTT. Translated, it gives CASSSFLFHGSTDTQYF.

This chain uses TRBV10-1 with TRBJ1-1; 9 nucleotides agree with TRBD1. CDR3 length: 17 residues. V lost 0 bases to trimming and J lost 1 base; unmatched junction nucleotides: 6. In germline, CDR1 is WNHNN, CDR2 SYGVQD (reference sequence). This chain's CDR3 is CASSESGQGYPNTEAFF. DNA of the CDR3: TGCGCCAGCAGTGAGTCGGGACAGGGTTATCCGAACACTGAAGCTTTCTTT.

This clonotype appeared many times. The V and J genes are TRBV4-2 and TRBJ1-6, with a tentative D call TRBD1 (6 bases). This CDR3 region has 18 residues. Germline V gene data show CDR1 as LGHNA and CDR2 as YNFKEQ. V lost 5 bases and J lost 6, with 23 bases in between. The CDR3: CASSYNPAVRGSNSPLHF. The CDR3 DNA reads TGTGCCAGCAGCTACAACCCGGCTGTCAGGGGATCTAATTCACCCCTCCACTTT.

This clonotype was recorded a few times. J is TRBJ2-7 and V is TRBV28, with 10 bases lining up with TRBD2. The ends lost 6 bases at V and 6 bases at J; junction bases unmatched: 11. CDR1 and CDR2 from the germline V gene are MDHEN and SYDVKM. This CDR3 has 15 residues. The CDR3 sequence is CASRTRELAGVEQYF. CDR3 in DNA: TGTGCCAGCAGAACCCGCGAGCTAGCGGGAGTCGAGCAGTACTTC.

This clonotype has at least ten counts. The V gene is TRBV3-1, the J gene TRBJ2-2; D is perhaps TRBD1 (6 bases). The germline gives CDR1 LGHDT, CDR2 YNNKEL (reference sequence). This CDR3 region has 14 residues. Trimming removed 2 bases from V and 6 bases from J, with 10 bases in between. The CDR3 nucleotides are TGTGCCAGCAGCCAAAACAGGGCGCCCGGGGAGCTGTTTTTT. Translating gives CASSQNRAPGELFF.

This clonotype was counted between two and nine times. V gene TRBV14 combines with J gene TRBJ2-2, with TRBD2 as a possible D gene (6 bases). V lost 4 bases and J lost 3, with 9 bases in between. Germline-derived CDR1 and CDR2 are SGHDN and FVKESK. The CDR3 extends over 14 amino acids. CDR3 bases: TGTGCCAGCAGCCCGGGACTTCACACCGGGGAGCTGTTTTTT. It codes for CASSPGLHTGELFF.

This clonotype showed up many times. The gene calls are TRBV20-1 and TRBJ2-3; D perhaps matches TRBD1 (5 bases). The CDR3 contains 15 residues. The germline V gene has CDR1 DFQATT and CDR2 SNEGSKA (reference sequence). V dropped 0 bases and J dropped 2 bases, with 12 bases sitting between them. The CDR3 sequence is CSARDRRGFTDTQYF. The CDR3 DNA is TGCAGTGCTAGAGATCGAAGGGGTTTCACAGATACGCAGTATTTT.

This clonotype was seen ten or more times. This CDR3 is CATAPGLAYNEQFF. The CDR3 nucleotides read TGTGCCACGGCCCCGGGACTAGCATACAATGAGCAGTTCTTC. This chain links TRBV12-3 or TRBV12-4 with TRBJ2-1; 9 nucleotides line up with TRBD2. The V gene end was trimmed by 10 bases and the J gene end by 4 bases; junction bases not matched to a gene: 8. CDR3 length: 14 amino acids.

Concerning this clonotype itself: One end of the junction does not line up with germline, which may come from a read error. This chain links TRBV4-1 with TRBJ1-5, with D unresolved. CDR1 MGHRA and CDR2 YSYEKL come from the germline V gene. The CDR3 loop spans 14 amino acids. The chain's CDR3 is CASSQDGRNRPQHF. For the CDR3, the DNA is TGCGCCAGCAGCCAAGATGGACGGAATCGGCCCCAGCATTTT.

CDR3 protein: CSARKVQFPGANVLTF. The CDR3 coding sequence is TGCAGTGCCCGAAAAGTACAGTTTCCTGGGGCCAACGTCCTGACTTTC. This chain uses TRBV20-1 with TRBJ2-6; D gene ambiguous. This CDR3 is built from 16 residues. From germline, CDR1 is DFQATT and CDR2 SNEGSKA (reference sequence). V was trimmed by 6 bases and J by 2 bases, leaving 17 bases between them.

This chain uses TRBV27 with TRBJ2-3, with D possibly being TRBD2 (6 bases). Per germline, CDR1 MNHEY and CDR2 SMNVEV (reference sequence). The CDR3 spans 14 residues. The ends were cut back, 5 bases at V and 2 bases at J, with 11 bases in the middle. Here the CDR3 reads CASSGRLVTDTQYF. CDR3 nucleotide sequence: TGTGCCAGCAGTGGCAGACTAGTCACAGATACGCAGTATTTT.

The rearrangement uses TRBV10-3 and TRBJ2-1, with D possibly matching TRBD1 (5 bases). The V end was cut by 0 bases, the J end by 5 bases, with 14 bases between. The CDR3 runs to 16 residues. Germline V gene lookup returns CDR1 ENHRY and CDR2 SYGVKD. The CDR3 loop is CAISESKGGQNNEQFF. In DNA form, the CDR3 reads TGTGCCATCAGTGAGTCGAAGGGCGGACAAAACAATGAGCAGTTCTTC.

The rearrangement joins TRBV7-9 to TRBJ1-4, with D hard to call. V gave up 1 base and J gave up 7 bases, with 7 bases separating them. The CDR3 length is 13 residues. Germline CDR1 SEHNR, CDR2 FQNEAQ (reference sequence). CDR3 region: CASSLGGFEKLFF. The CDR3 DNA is TGTGCCAGCAGCTTAGGTGGCTTTGAAAAACTGTTTTTT.

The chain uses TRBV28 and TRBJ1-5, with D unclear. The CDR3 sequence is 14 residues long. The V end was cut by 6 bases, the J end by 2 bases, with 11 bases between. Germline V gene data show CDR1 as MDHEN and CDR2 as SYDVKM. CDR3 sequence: CASRKGGGNQPQHF. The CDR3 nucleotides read TGTGCCAGCAGGAAGGGTGGGGGCAATCAGCCCCAGCATTTT.

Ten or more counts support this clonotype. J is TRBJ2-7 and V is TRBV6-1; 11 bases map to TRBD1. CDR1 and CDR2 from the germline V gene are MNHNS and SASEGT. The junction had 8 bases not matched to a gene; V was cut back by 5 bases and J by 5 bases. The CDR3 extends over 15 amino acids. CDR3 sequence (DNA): TGTGCCAGCAGTCATTCCCCGGGACAGGGGGACGAGCAGTACTTC. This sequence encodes CASSHSPGQGDEQYF.

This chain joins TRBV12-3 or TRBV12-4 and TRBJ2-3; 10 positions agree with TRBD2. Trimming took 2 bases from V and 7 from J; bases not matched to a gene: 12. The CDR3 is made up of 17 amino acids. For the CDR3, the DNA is TGTGCCAGCAGTTTATCAACTAGCGGGACCTGGAAGAATACGCAGTATTTT. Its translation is CASSLSTSGTWKNTQYF.

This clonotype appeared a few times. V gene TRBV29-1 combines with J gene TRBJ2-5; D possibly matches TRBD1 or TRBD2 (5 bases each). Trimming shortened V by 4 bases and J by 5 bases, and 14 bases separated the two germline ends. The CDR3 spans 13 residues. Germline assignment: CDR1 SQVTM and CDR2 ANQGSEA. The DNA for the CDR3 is TGCAGCGTTGGGCCCCAGGGCGGGGAGACCCAGTACTTC. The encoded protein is CSVGPQGGETQYF.

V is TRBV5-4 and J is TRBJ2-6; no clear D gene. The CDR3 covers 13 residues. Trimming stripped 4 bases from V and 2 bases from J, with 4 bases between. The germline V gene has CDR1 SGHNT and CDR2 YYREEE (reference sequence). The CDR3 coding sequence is TGTGCCAGCAGCATAGCTGGGGCCAACGTCCTGACTTTC. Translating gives CASSIAGANVLTF.

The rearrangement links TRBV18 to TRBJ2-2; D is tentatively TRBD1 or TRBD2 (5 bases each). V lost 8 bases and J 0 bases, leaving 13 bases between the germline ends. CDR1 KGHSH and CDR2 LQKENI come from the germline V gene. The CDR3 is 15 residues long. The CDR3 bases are TGTGCCAGCCGAACCGGGACGGCGAACACCGGGGAGCTGTTTTTT. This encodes CASRTGTANTGELFF.